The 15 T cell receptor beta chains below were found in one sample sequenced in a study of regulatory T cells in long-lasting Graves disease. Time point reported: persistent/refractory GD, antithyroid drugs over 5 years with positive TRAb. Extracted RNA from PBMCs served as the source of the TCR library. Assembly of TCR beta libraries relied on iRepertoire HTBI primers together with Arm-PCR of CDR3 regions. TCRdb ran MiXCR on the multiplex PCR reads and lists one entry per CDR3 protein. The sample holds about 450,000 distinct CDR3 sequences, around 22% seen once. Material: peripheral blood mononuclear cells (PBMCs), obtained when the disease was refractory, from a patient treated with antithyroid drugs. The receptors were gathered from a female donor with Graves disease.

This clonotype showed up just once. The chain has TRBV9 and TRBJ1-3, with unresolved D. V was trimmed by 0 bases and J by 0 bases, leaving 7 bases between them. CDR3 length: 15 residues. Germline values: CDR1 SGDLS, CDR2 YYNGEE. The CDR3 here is CASSVDGYSGNTIYF. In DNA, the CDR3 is TGTGCCAGCAGCGTAGATGGCTACTCTGGAAACACCATATATTTT.

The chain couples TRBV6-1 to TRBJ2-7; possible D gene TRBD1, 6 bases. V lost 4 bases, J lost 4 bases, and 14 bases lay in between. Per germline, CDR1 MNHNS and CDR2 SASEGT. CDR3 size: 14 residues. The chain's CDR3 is CASSGGTPLYEQYF. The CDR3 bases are TGTGCCAGCAGTGGTGGGACACCTTTATACGAGCAGTACTTC.

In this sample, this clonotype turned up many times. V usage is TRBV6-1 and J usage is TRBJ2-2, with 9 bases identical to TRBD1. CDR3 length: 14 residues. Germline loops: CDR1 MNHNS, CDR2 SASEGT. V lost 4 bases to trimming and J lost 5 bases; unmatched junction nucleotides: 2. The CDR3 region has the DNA TGTGCCAGCAGTGGCGGGACAGGGACCGGGGAGCTGTTTTTT. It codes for CASSGGTGTGELFF.

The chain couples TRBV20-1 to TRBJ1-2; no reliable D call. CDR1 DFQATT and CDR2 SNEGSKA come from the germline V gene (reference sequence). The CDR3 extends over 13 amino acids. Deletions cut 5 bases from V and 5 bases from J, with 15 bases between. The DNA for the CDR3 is TGCAGTGCTTCACGGGTTATAGAGTATGGCTACACCTTC. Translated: CSASRVIEYGYTF.

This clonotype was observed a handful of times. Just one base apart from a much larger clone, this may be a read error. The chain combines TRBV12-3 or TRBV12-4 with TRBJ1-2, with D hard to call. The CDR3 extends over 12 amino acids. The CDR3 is CASSLGVYGHTF. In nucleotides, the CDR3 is TGTGCCAGCAGTTTAGGAGTCTATGGCCACACCTTC.

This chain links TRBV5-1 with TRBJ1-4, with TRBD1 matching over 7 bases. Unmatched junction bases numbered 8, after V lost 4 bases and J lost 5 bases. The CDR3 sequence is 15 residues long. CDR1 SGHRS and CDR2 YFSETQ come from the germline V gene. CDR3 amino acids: CASSLAGTVNEKLFF. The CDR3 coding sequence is TGCGCCAGCAGCCTCGCCGGGACAGTGAATGAAAAACTGTTTTTT.

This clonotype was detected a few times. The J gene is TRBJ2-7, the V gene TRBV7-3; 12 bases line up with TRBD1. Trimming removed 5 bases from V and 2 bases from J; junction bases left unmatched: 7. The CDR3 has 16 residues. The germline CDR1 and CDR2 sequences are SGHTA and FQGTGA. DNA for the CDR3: TGTGCCAGCAGCCCCGCCGGGACAGGGGGCCCCTACGAGCAGTACTTC. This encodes CASSPAGTGGPYEQYF.

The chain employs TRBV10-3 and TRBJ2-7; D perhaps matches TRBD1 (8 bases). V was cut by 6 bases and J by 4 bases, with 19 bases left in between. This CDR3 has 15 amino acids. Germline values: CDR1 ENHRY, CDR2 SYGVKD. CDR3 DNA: TGTGCCATCAGCGATACCGACAGGGGAGGGTACGAGCAGTACTTC. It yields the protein CAISDTDRGGYEQYF.

CDR3 coding DNA: TGTGCCATCAGTGACCTAGGAGTTCGGGAGACCCAGTACTTC. Translation: CAISDLGVRETQYF. V usage is TRBV10-3 and J usage is TRBJ2-5; D is ambiguous. The germline V and J ends were trimmed by 3 bases and 5 bases, with 13 bases remaining between them. Germline V gene lookup returns CDR1 ENHRY and CDR2 SYGVKD. This CDR3 region has 14 residues.

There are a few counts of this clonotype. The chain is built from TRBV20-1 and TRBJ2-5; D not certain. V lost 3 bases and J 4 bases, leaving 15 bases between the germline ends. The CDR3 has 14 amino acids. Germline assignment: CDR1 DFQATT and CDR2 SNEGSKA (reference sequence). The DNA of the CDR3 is TGCAGTGCTAGGTTGCGTAGGTTAGGAGAGACCCAGTACTTC. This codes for CSARLRRLGETQYF.

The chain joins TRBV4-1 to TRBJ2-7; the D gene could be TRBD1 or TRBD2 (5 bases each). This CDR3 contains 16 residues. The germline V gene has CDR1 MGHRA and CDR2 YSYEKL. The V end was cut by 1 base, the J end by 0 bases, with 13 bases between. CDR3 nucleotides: TGCGCCAGCAGCCAAGGACGGGGCCAGGGCTCCTACGAGCAGTACTTC. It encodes CASSQGRGQGSYEQYF.

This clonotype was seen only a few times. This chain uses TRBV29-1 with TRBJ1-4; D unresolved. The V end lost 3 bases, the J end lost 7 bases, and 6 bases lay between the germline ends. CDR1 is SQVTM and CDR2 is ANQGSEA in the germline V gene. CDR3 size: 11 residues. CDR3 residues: CSVEIAEKLFF. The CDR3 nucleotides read TGCAGCGTTGAGATCGCTGAAAAACTGTTTTTT. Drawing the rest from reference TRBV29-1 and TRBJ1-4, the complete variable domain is SAVISQKPSRDICQRGTSLTIQCQVDSQVTMMFWYRQQPGQSLTLIATANQGSEATYESGFVIDKFPISRPNLTFSTLTVSNMSPEDSSIYLCSVEIAEKLFFGSGTQLSVL.

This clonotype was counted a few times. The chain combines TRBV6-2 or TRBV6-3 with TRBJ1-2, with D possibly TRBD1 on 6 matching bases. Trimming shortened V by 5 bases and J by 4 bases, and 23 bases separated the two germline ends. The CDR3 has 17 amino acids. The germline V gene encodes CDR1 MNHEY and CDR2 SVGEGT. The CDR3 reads CASSEQLTTGRIYGYTF. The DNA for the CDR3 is TGTGCCAGCAGTGAACAACTTACCACAGGGAGGATCTATGGCTACACCTTC.

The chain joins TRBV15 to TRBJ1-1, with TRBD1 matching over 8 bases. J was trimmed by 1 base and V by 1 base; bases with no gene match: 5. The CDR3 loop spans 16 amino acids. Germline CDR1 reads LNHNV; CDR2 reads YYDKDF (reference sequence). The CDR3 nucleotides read TGTGCCACCAGCAGAGGGACAGGGCTTGGGAACACTGAAGCTTTCTTT. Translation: CATSRGTGLGNTEAFF.

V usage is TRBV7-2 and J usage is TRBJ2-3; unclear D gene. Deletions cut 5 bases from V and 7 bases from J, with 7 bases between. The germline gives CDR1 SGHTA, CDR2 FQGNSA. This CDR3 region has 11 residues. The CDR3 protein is CASSPAHTQYF. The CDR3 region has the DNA TGTGCCAGCAGCCCCGCCCATACGCAGTATTTT.